This is a list of T cell receptor beta chains from one sample in a study of T cell repertoires in cytomegalovirus infection. TCRdb re-called the reads through MiXCR, storing one row per CDR3 protein. The profile shows some 400,000 distinct CDR3 sequences, about 33% of them singletons. The sequenced material came from PBMCs. The receptors were sampled from a human donor in good health (CMV status not recorded). Some clones in this sample may be carry-over from other donors' samples. Each CDR3 is given with its conserved first and last residue. A D gene is named only where the DNA matches it firmly. Size tells how often a clone was seen (once, few, many) or the class of an expanded clone, and some rows leave it out.

J gene,D gene,V gene,clone size,CDR3 protein,CDR3 DNA
TRBJ1-5,NA,TRBV29-1,NA,CSAMSTRKGQPQHF,TGCAGCGCAATGTCCACAAGGAAGGGTCAGCCCCAGCATTTT
TRBJ2-1,NA,TRBV7-8,many,CASSLRGENEQFF,TGTGCCAGCAGCCTTAGGGGGGAAAATGAGCAGTTCTTC
TRBJ2-5,NA,TRBV7-8,NA,CASSSTSFGVETQYF,TGTGCCAGCAGCTCAACTAGCTTCGGGGTGGAGACCCAGTACTTC
TRBJ1-1,NA,TRBV3-1,NA,CASSPVRATEAFF,TGTGCCAGCAGCCCGGTTCGGGCCACTGAAGCTTTCTTT
TRBJ1-4,NA,TRBV7-6,few,CASSLKGLSNEKLFF,TGTGCCAGCAGCTTAAAGGGACTCAGTAATGAAAAACTGTTTTTT
TRBJ2-7,TRBD1,TRBV6-1,NA,CATSRQGPYEQYF,TGTGCCACCTCTCGACAGGGACCCTACGAGCAGTACTTC
TRBJ1-1,NA,TRBV7-9,few,CASSAYSLNRVGKNTEAFF,TGTGCCAGCAGCGCATATAGTTTAAACAGGGTAGGGAAGAACACTGAAGCTTTCTTT
TRBJ2-5,NA,TRBV14,NA,CASSQDLGEIQETQYF,TGTGCCAGCAGCCAAGATCTCGGGGAGATCCAAGAGACCCAGTACTTC
TRBJ1-2,TRBD1,TRBV29-1,NA,CSVDDGDRGFDYGYTF,TGCAGCGTTGATGATGGGGACAGGGGTTTTGACTATGGCTACACCTTC
TRBJ1-1,NA,TRBV29-1,NA,CSVEEYPLQGYTEAFF,TGCAGCGTGGAAGAATACCCCTTACAGGGCTACACTGAAGCTTTCTTT
TRBJ2-7,TRBD1,TRBV7-2,many,CASIGQGYEQYF,TGTGCCAGCATCGGACAGGGCTACGAGCAGTACTTC
TRBJ2-4,NA,TRBV7-2,many,CASSSGTVNIQYF,TGTGCCAGCAGCTCCGGGACGGTAAACATTCAGTACTTC
TRBJ1-2,NA,TRBV7-3,NA,CASSLGGPGGYTF,TGTGCCAGCAGCTTAGGGGGCCCGGGCGGCTACACCTTC
TRBJ2-1,NA,TRBV5-4,few,CASSLAVSSYNEQFF,TGTGCCAGCAGCTTGGCCGTCAGCTCCTACAATGAGCAGTTCTTC
TRBJ1-4,TRBD1,TRBV4-3,few,CASSQGTGLGEKLFF,TGCGCCAGCAGCCAAGGGACAGGTCTTGGGGAAAAACTGTTTTTT
TRBJ2-3,NA,TRBV10-3,NA,CAINSQGIRTDTQYF,TGTGCCATCAATTCTCAGGGGATTAGAACAGATACGCAGTATTTT
TRBJ2-3,NA,TRBV7-2,many,CASSWRRVPDTQYF,TGTGCCAGCAGCTGGCGTAGGGTGCCAGATACGCAGTATTTT
TRBJ1-1,NA,TRBV14,NA,CASSQIGVGEAFF,TGTGCCAGCAGCCAAATAGGGGTCGGGGAAGCTTTCTTT
TRBJ2-3,NA,TRBV11-2,few,CASSTRGGASDTQYF,TGTGCCAGCAGCACCCGAGGGGGGGCGTCAGATACGCAGTATTTT
TRBJ2-7,NA,TRBV2,few,CASRTLPDPGDYEQYF,TGTGCCAGCAGAACTCTACCGGACCCGGGCGACTACGAGCAGTACTTC
TRBJ1-5,NA,TRBV7-2,many,CASSLLAGNLNQPQHF,TGTGCCAGCAGCTTATTGGCCGGGAACTTAAATCAGCCCCAGCATTTT
TRBJ2-3,NA,TRBV28,many,CASSLGRLPGTQYF,TGTGCCAGCAGTTTAGGGAGACTCCCGGGTACGCAGTATTTT
TRBJ1-6,NA,TRBV12-3/TRBV12-4,NA,CASSPLSLENDSPLHF,TGTGCCAGCAGTCCCCTCAGTTTGGAAAATGATTCACCCCTCCACTTT
TRBJ1-6,NA,TRBV7-9,few,CASSFSTRNNSPLHF,TGTGCCAGCAGCTTTTCGACAAGAAATAATTCACCCCTCCACTTT
TRBJ2-5,NA,TRBV6-1,few,CASTPGEGTQYF,TGTGCCAGCACGCCCGGAGAAGGGACCCAGTACTTC
TRBJ1-2,NA,TRBV5-4,NA,CASSLRGASYGYTF,TGTGCCAGCAGCTTGCGCGGGGCCTCATATGGCTACACCTTC
TRBJ2-7,TRBD2,TRBV3-1,NA,CASSDSGGAPYEQYF,TGTGCCAGCAGCGATAGCGGGGGCGCTCCCTACGAGCAGTACTTC
TRBJ2-2,NA,TRBV7-6,many,CASSLVGAGDTGELFF,TGTGCCAGCAGCTTAGTCGGGGCAGGAGACACCGGGGAGCTGTTTTTT
TRBJ1-6,NA,TRBV12-3/TRBV12-4,NA,CASSLPSAGSPLHF,TGTGCCAGCAGTTTACCCAGCGCGGGTTCACCCCTCCACTTT
TRBJ1-1,NA,TRBV7-9,many,CASSHPGGNTEAFF,TGTGCCAGCAGCCATCCTGGGGGGAACACTGAAGCTTTCTTT
TRBJ1-4,NA,TRBV25-1,NA,CASSSPLEKLFF,TGTGCCAGCTCCAGCCCGTTAGAAAAACTGTTTTTT
TRBJ2-5,TRBD2,TRBV18,NA,CASSPRNSGVIRTQYF,TGTGCCAGCTCACCACGGAATAGCGGGGTTATCAGGACCCAGTACTTC
TRBJ1-1,NA,TRBV7-2,NA,CASSLVGTEYFF,TGTGCCAGCAGCTTAGTGGGGACTGAATATTTCTTT
TRBJ1-1,TRBD1,TRBV24-1,few,CATSDNRGGTEAFF,TGTGCCACCAGTGATAACAGGGGCGGCACTGAAGCTTTCTTT
TRBJ2-7,NA,TRBV20-1,NA,CSANYPGGRSYEQYF,TGCAGTGCTAACTACCCGGGGGGCCGCTCCTACGAGCAGTACTTC
TRBJ1-1,TRBD1,TRBV7-9,NA,CASSMGQGFFTEAFF,TGTGCCAGCAGCATGGGACAGGGGTTTTTCACTGAAGCTTTCTTT
TRBJ1-5,TRBD1,TRBV2,NA,CASSEVGAGGLGDQPQHF,TGTGCCAGCAGTGAGGTGGGTGCAGGGGGCTTAGGGGATCAGCCCCAGCATTTT
TRBJ2-1,TRBD1,TRBV25-1,NA,CASSMRGQGTNEQFF,TGTGCCAGCAGTATGAGAGGACAGGGGACGAATGAGCAGTTCTTC
TRBJ1-1,NA,TRBV19,NA,CASSMGRRAFF,TGTGCCAGTAGTATGGGAAGGAGAGCTTTCTTT
TRBJ1-2,NA,TRBV4-3,NA,CASSREDGGLGNGYTF,TGCGCCAGCAGCCGAGAGGACGGGGGCTTAGGGAATGGCTACACCTTC
TRBJ2-5,NA,TRBV28,NA,CANSFLEEAVETQYF,TGTGCCAACAGTTTTTTGGAGGAGGCTGTCGAGACCCAGTACTTC
TRBJ1-5,TRBD1,TRBV29-1,NA,CSALFIGTGNNQPQHF,TGCAGCGCCCTCTTCATCGGGACAGGAAACAATCAGCCCCAGCATTTT
TRBJ2-3,NA,TRBV7-8,many,CASSFGRRGDTQYF,TGTGCCAGCAGCTTCGGTCGCCGTGGGGATACGCAGTATTTT
TRBJ1-3,NA,TRBV6-5,NA,CASSYGAGGGNTIYF,TGTGCCAGCAGTTACGGGGCAGGCGGTGGAAACACCATATATTTT
TRBJ2-7,TRBD1,TRBV7-8,NA,CASSREQGGYEQYF,TGTGCCAGCAGCCGCGAACAGGGGGGATACGAGCAGTACTTC
TRBJ2-7,TRBD2,TRBV18,few,CASSPKIAGTYEQYF,TGTGCCAGCTCACCAAAAATAGCGGGAACCTACGAGCAGTACTTC
TRBJ2-4,TRBD1,TRBV11-2,many,CASSHSQLGPPSGTADF,TGTGCCAGCAGCCACTCCCAGCTTGGGCCCCCGTCCGGGACAGCCGACTTC
TRBJ2-1,NA,TRBV12-3/TRBV12-4,NA,CASSTGDSRSYNEQFF,TGTGCCAGCTCCACGGGGGACAGCCGCTCCTACAATGAGCAGTTCTTC